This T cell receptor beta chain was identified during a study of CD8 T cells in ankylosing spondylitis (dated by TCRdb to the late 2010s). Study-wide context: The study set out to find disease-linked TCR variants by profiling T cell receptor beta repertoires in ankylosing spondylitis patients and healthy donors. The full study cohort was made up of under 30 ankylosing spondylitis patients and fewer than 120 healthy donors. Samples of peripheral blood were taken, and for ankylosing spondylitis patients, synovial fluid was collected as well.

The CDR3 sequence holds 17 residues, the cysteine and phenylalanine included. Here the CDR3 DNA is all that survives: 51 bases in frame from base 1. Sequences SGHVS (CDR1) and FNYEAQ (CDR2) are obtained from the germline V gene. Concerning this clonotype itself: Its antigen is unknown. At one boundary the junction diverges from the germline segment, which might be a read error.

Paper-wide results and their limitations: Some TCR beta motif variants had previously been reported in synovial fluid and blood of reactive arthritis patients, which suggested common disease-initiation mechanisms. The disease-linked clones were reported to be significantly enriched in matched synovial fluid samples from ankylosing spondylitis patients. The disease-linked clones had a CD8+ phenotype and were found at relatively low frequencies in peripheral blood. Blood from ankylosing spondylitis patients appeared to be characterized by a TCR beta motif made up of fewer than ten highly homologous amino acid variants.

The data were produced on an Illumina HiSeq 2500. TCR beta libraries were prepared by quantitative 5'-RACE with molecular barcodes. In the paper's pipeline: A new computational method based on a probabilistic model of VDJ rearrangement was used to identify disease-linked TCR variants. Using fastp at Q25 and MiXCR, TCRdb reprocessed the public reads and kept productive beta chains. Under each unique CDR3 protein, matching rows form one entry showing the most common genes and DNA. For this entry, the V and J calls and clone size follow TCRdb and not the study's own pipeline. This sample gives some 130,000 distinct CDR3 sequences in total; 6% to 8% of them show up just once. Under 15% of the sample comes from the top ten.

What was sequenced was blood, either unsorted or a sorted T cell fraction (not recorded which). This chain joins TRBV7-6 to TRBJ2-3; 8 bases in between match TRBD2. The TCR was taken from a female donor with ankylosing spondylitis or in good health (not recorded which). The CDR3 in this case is CASSLGRLATGADSQYF. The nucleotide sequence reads TGTGCCAGCAGCTTAGGGAGACTAGCGACTGGCGCAGATTCGCAGTATTTT.